The entry that follows covers one TCR beta chain sequence. Its antigen is undetermined. The data stem from a study of OX40 agonist ivuxolimab in advanced cancers. General study points: At 0.1 to 3.0 mg/kg, CD4+ and CD8+ blood T cells expanded clonally by week 6.

TCRdb's copy holds only in-frame clones and misses some; the assay was immunoSEQ multiplex PCR. The sample has roughly 90,000 clones; 85% to 95% are singletons. This sequence was found in an adult with an advanced solid tumor such as melanoma, head and neck, liver or kidney cancer. The specimen comprised CD4+ or CD8+ T cells sorted from blood, sampled in a trial of the OX40 agonist ivuxolimab.

CDR3 nucleotide sequence: TGCAGCGTTGAACTAGCGGGGGGGCGAAGAAACATTCAGTACTTC. It codes for CSVELAGGRRNIQYF. The J gene is TRBJ2-4, the V gene TRBV29-1, with 12 bases matching TRBD2. Germline trimming cut 2 bases from V and 6 bases from J; bases unmatched to any gene: 5. This CDR3 comprises 15 residues. Germline loops: CDR1 SQVTM, CDR2 ANQGSEA.